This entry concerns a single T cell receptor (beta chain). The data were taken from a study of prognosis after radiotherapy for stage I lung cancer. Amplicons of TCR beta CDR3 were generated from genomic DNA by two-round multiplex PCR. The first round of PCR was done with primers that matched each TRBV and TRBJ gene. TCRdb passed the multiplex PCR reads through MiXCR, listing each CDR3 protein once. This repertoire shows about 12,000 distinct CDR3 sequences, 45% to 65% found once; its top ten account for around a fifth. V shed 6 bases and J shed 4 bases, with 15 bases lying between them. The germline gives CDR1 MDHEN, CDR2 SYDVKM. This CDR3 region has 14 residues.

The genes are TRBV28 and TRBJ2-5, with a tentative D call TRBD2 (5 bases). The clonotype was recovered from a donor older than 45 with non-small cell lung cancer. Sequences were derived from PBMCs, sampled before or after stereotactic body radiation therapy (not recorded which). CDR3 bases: TGTGCCAGCAGCCCGGGTGGGAGCAGAGAGACCCAGTACTTC. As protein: CASSPGGSRETQYF.